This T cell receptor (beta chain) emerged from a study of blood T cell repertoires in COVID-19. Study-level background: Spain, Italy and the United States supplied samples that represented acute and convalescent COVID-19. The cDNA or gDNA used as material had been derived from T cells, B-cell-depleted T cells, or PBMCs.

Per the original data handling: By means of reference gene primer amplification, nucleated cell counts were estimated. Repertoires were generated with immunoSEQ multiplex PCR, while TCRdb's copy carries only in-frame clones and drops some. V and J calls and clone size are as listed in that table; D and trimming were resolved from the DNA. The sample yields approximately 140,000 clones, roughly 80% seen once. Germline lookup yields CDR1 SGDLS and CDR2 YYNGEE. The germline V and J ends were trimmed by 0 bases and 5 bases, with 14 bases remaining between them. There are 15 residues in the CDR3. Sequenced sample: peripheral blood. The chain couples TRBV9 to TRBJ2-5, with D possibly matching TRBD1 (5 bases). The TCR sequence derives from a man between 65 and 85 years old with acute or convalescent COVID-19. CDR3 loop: CASSVAKGVQETQYF. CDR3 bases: TGTGCCAGCAGCGTAGCTAAAGGGGTCCAGGAGACCCAGTACTTC.